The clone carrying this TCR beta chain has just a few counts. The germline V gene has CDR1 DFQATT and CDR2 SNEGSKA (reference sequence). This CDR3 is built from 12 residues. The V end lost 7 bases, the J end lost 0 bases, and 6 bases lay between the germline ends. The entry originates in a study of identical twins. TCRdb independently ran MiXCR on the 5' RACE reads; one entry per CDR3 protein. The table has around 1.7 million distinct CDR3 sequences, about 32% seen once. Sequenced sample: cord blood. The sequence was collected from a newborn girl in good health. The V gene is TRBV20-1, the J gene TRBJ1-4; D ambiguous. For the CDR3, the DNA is TGCAGTGTAGCCTCAACTAATGAAAAACTGTTTTTT. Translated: CSVASTNEKLFF.